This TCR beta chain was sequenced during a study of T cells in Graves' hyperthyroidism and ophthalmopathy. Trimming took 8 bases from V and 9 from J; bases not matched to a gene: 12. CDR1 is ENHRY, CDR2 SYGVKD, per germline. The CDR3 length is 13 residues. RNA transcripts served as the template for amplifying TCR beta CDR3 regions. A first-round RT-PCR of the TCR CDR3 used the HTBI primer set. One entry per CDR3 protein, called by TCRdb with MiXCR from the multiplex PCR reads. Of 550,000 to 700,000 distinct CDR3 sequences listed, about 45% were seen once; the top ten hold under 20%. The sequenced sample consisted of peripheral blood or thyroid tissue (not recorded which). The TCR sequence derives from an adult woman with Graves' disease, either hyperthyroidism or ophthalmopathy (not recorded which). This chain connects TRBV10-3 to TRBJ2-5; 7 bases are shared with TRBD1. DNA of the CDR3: TGTGCCATCTGCGACAGGGTTAATCAGCCCCAGTACTTC. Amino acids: CAICDRVNQPQYF.